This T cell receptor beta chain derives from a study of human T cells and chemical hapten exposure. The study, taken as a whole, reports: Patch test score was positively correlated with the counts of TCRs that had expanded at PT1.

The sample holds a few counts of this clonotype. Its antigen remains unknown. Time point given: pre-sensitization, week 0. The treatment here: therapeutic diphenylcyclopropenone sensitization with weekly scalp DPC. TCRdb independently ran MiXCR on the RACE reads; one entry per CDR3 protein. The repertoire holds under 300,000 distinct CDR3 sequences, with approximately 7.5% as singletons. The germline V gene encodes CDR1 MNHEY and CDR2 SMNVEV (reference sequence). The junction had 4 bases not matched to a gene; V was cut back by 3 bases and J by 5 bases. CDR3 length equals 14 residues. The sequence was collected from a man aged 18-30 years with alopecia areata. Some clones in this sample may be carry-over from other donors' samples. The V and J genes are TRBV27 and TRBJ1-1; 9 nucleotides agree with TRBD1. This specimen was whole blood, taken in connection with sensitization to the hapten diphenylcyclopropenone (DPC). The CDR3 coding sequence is TGTGCCAGCAGTTTGAACAGGGGGCAAACTGAAGCTTTCTTT. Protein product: CASSLNRGQTEAFF.